This TCR beta chain was recovered during a study of blood T cell repertoires in COVID-19. Across the whole study: Sites across the United States, Italy and Spain contributed samples from acute and convalescent COVID-19. T cells, B-cell-depleted T cells, or PBMCs supplied cDNA or gDNA.

Measured with immunoSEQ multiplex PCR; TCRdb has only the in-frame clones, and not every one. This table holds about 110,000 clones, over 75% found once. Trimming stripped 1 base from V and 5 bases from J, with 9 bases between. The germline CDR1 and CDR2 sequences are LGHDT and YNNKEL (reference sequence). CDR3 size: 13 residues. Sequences were obtained from peripheral blood. The receptor was derived from a man aged 50 or older with acute or convalescent COVID-19. This sequence joins TRBV3-1 (or the pseudogene TRBV3-2) and TRBJ2-7; TRBD1 might be the D (5 bases). The CDR3 loop reads CASSQGGIDEQYF. As DNA, the CDR3 is TGTGCCAGCAGCCAAGGGGGCATCGACGAGCAGTACTTC.